One and the same sample provided the 30 T cell receptor beta chains below, sequenced in a study of identical twins. TCRdb fed the 5' RACE reads into MiXCR, producing one record per CDR3 protein. The table shows fewer than 650,000 distinct CDR3 sequences, with roughly 7.2% occurring only once. These sequences were also reported in another study, on yellow fever vaccine responses in identical twins.

Sequencing input: PBMCs. The receptors originated from a woman between 18 and 29 years old in good health.

The chain employs TRBV4-1 and TRBJ1-6, with 7 nucleotides matching TRBD1. Germline V lookup: CDR1 MGHRA, CDR2 YSYEKL. J was trimmed by 8 bases and V by 4 bases; bases with no gene match: 14. The CDR3 has 17 amino acids. CDR3 protein: CASSRKGQTRAYSPLHF. DNA of the CDR3: TGCGCCAGCAGCCGGAAGGGACAGACGAGGGCATATTCACCCCTCCACTTT.

This clonotype was seen ten or more times. The J gene is TRBJ2-5, the V gene TRBV28; the D is unclear. This CDR3 region has 12 residues. Trimming cost V 4 bases and J 4 bases, with 7 bases left between them. CDR1 and CDR2 (germline): MDHEN, SYDVKM. CDR3 nucleotide sequence: TGTGCCAGCAGTTGGGCCAGAGAGACCCAGTACTTC. This codes for CASSWARETQYF.

There are a few counts of this clonotype. The V call is TRBV7-9, the J call TRBJ2-2, with 8 bases lining up with TRBD1. The CDR3 totals 14 residues. The V gene end was trimmed by 4 bases and the J gene end by 7 bases; junction bases not matched to a gene: 5. CDR1 and CDR2 (germline): SEHNR, FQNEAQ (reference sequence). Written as DNA, the CDR3 is TGTGCCAGCAGCTCCAGGGGGCAAGGCGGGGAGCTGTTTTTT. The encoded protein is CASSSRGQGGELFF.

This clonotype has just a few counts. V is TRBV5-1 and J is TRBJ2-1; D is possibly TRBD1 or TRBD2 (6 bases each). The CDR3 length is 15 residues. CDR1 SGHRS and CDR2 YFSETQ come from the germline V gene. Trimming removed 4 bases at V and 2 bases at J, with 13 bases between. The CDR3 region is CASSRGGFTYNEQFF. CDR3 DNA sequence: TGCGCCAGCAGCCGAGGGGGGTTCACCTACAATGAGCAGTTCTTC.

The V gene is TRBV24-1, the J gene TRBJ2-3; maybe TRBD2 (7 bases). Germline assignment: CDR1 KGHDR and CDR2 SFDVKD. CDR3 size: 17 residues. V gave up 4 bases and J gave up 2 bases, with 18 bases separating them. The CDR3 DNA reads TGTGCCACCAGTGAGAGGGGGGGGGCGATATCCACAGATACGCAGTATTTT. Residues: CATSERGGAISTDTQYF.

This clonotype came up a few times. V is TRBV4-1 and J is TRBJ2-3; 15 bases match TRBD2. The CDR3 is 20 amino acids. The V gene's germline CDR1 is MGHRA and CDR2 YSYEKL. Trimming took 0 bases from V and 3 from J; bases not matched to a gene: 10. CDR3: CASSQDWTSGRAGGTDTQYF. CDR3 sequence (DNA): TGCGCCAGCAGCCAAGATTGGACTAGCGGGAGGGCCGGAGGAACAGATACGCAGTATTTT.

V is TRBV29-1 and J is TRBJ2-1; D not certain. The germline gives CDR1 SQVTM, CDR2 ANQGSEA. Trimming pared 3 bases from V and 0 bases from J, leaving 15 bases between. There are 16 residues in the CDR3. The CDR3, as DNA: TGCAGCGTTGAGGTAAGCCAACGGAGCTCCTACAATGAGCAGTTCTTC. Translation gives CSVEVSQRSSYNEQFF.

This clonotype was seen ten or more times. The chain uses TRBV12-3 or TRBV12-4 and TRBJ2-1; a possible D gene is TRBD1 (6 bases). The V end lost 5 bases, the J end lost 5 bases, and 13 bases lay between the germline ends. The CDR3 runs 14 residues. The DNA of the CDR3 is TGTGCCAGCAGTACCGGGACAAACGACAATGAGCAGTTCTTC. Its translation: CASSTGTNDNEQFF.

The V gene is TRBV18, the J gene TRBJ2-4; 13 bases are shared with TRBD2. The CDR3 totals 14 residues. V was clipped by 0 bases and J by 12 bases; unmatched bases: 2. Germline loops: CDR1 KGHSH, CDR2 LQKENI. CDR3 DNA sequence: TGTGCCAGCTCACCACCGACTAGCGGGGGGCATCAGTACTTC. Translated: CASSPPTSGGHQYF.

The table lists this clonotype with a few counts. A read error may produce the germline difference seen at one junction end. The gene calls are TRBV12-3 or TRBV12-4 and TRBJ1-5, with D possibly being TRBD1 (5 bases). The CDR3 runs to 16 residues. The CDR3 spells CASSPHQGTSNQTQHF. The CDR3 DNA is TGTGCCAGCAGCCCGCATCAGGGAACGAGCAATCAGACCCAGCATTTT.

The chain joins TRBV5-1 to TRBJ2-1; D is uncertain. The V gene's germline CDR1 is SGHRS and CDR2 YFSETQ. The V and J ends lost 4 bases and 8 bases respectively, with 19 bases between them. CDR3 length: 15 residues. CDR3 sequence: CASSIPLTGLYEQFF. The CDR3 nucleotides read TGCGCCAGCAGCATCCCCCTCACCGGCTTGTATGAGCAGTTCTTC.

This clonotype was detected many times. The rearrangement links TRBV4-1 to TRBJ2-4; 11 bases are a match to TRBD2. Losses at the gene ends were 1 base for V and 6 bases for J; bases not matched to a gene: 8. The germline CDR1 and CDR2 sequences are MGHRA and YSYEKL. This CDR3 region has 17 residues. CDR3 DNA: TGCGCCAGCAGCCAAGTTGTTAGCGGGGGGGCCGGAAACATTCAGTACTTC. It codes for CASSQVVSGGAGNIQYF.

V and J are TRBV5-5 and TRBJ2-2, with TRBD1 matching 9 bases. Germline lookup yields CDR1 SGHKS and CDR2 YYEKEE (reference sequence). The V and J ends lost 4 bases and 4 bases, in that order; junction bases with no gene match: 8. There are 16 residues in the CDR3. The CDR3 protein is CASSNPGTGPTGELFF. The CDR3 bases are TGTGCCAGCAGCAACCCCGGGACAGGGCCCACCGGGGAGCTGTTTTTT.

The CDR3 here is CASSLVIAGLEEFYEQYF. The CDR3 DNA reads as TGTGCCAGCAGTTTAGTTATAGCGGGACTGGAGGAATTCTACGAGCAGTACTTC. The chain couples TRBV12-3 or TRBV12-4 to TRBJ2-7; TRBD2 agrees at 8 bases. The CDR3 loop spans 18 amino acids. With 1 base clipped from V and 3 bases from J, the junction kept 14 bases outside the gene matches.

This clonotype was counted ten times or more. The chain recombines TRBV6-2 or TRBV6-3 with TRBJ2-7, with 9 positions matching TRBD2. This CDR3 contains 16 residues. V trimming: 6 bases; J trimming: 4 bases; junction bases outside the gene matches: 13. Germline V gene lookup returns CDR1 MNHEY and CDR2 SVGEGT. The CDR3 here is CASSPKWSSGIYEQYF. In DNA form, the CDR3 reads TGTGCCAGCAGCCCTAAGTGGTCTAGCGGGATTTACGAGCAGTACTTC.

This clonotype has a handful of counts. The chain joins TRBV5-1 to TRBJ1-2; the D is unclear. The length of the CDR3 is 13 residues. V was trimmed by 3 bases and J by 6 bases, leaving 12 bases between them. Germline CDR1 reads SGHRS; CDR2 reads YFSETQ. The CDR3 protein is CASSSRATDGYTF. The DNA for the CDR3 is TGCGCCAGCAGCTCCCGGGCCACAGATGGCTACACCTTC. The full variable domain, in which reference TRBV5-1 and TRBJ1-2 provide the parts outside the CDR3, is KAGVTQTPRYLIKTRGQQVTLSCSPISGHRSVSWYQQTPGQGLQFLFEYFSETQRNKGNFPGRFSGRQFSNSRSEMNVSTLELGDSALYLCASSSRATDGYTFGSGTRLTVV.

This clonotype was counted only a few times. This chain uses TRBV5-5 with TRBJ2-7, with 8 bases lining up with TRBD2. The CDR3 loop spans 15 amino acids. The V gene's germline CDR1 is SGHKS and CDR2 YYEKEE (reference sequence). J lost 5 bases, V lost 4 bases, and 11 bases had no gene match. In nucleotides, the CDR3 is TGTGCCAGCAGCCCCGGACTAGCTGTAACCCACGAGCAGTACTTC. Encoded protein: CASSPGLAVTHEQYF.

J is TRBJ2-2 and V is TRBV4-2, with a weak D call TRBD2 (5 bases). The CDR3 covers 17 residues. The V gene's germline CDR1 is LGHNA and CDR2 YNFKEQ. Trimming took 0 bases from V and 0 from J, leaving 11 bases between them. The CDR3 sequence is CASSQDWETTNTGELFF. The CDR3 nucleotides are TGTGCCAGCAGCCAAGATTGGGAGACAACGAACACCGGGGAGCTGTTTTTT.

In its sample, this clonotype was seen many times. The J gene is TRBJ1-4, the V gene TRBV7-2, with D perhaps matching TRBD1 (6 bases). The V gene lost 1 base and the J gene lost 7 bases, with 16 bases spanning the gap. Per the germline V gene, CDR1 is SGHTA and CDR2 is FQGNSA. This CDR3 has 16 amino acids. This chain's CDR3 is CASSLGPGASGEKLFF. In DNA form, the CDR3 reads TGTGCCAGCAGCTTAGGTCCGGGGGCCTCGGGTGAAAAACTGTTTTTT. The entire variable domain, with the rest obtained from reference TRBV7-2 and TRBJ1-4, is as follows: GAGVSQSPSNKVTEKGKDVELRCDPISGHTALYWYRQSLGQGLEFLIYFQGNSAPDKSGLPSDRFSAERTGGSVSTLTIQRTQQEDSAVYLCASSLGPGASGEKLFFGSGTQLSVL.

This clonotype was detected only a few times. This sequence joins TRBV18 and TRBJ2-1; no clear D. There are 15 residues in the CDR3. With 2 bases removed from V and 7 bases from J, the gap between germline ends came to 15 bases. In germline, CDR1 is KGHSH, CDR2 LQKENI. The CDR3 region is CASSPNNSRGNEQFF. CDR3 in DNA: TGTGCCAGCTCACCAAACAACAGCCGTGGGAATGAGCAGTTCTTC.

There are a few counts of this clonotype. The V and J genes are TRBV4-2 and TRBJ2-3; perhaps TRBD2 as D (7 bases). V was clipped by 4 bases and J by 1 base, with 12 bases between them. CDR1 LGHNA and CDR2 YNFKEQ come from the germline V gene. The CDR3 contains 15 residues. The CDR3 DNA is TGTGCCAGCAGCCGCTTAGGGGGGGGCACAGATACGCAGTATTTT. Protein: CASSRLGGGTDTQYF.

CDR3 coding DNA: TGTGCCAGCAGCCCGGGACTAGCGGATAGAAGAGAGACCCAGTACTTC. It is translated as CASSPGLADRRETQYF. V usage is TRBV3-1 and J usage is TRBJ2-5; the match to TRBD2 covers 11 bases. J was trimmed by 4 bases and V by 4 bases; bases with no gene match: 8. This CDR3 is built from 16 residues. In germline, CDR1 is LGHDT, CDR2 YNNKEL (reference sequence).

This clonotype was seen only a few times. The chain recombines TRBV11-2 with TRBJ2-7; D call uncertain. CDR1 is SGHAT, CDR2 FQNNGV, per germline. The ends were cut back, 5 bases at V and 5 bases at J, with 7 bases in the middle. The CDR3 has 11 amino acids. The CDR3 is CASSPQDEQYV. In DNA form, the CDR3 reads TGTGCCAGCAGCCCTCAGGACGAGCAGTACGTC.

The chain uses TRBV29-1 and TRBJ2-6; 7 bases match TRBD2. The CDR3 is 16 amino acids. CDR1 SQVTM and CDR2 ANQGSEA come from the germline V gene. J lost 0 bases, V lost 4 bases, and 6 bases had no gene match. The CDR3 nucleotides read TGCAGCGTTGCGGGGGAGGGTCTCTCTGGGGCCAACGTCCTGACTTTC. It translates to CSVAGEGLSGANVLTF.

This clonotype showed up many times. The V call is TRBV4-1, the J call TRBJ2-1; 8 bases are shared with TRBD2. The CDR3 has 14 residues. Germline CDR1 and CDR2: MGHRA and YSYEKL. Germline trimming cut 5 bases from V and 5 bases from J; bases unmatched to any gene: 5. This chain's CDR3 is CASSYQRGNNEQFF. The DNA of the CDR3 is TGCGCCAGCAGCTATCAGCGGGGGAACAATGAGCAGTTCTTC.

There are a few counts of this clonotype. CDR3 sequence reads: CASTHTGTGTDTQYF. For the CDR3, the DNA is TGTGCCAGCACCCATACCGGGACAGGGACAGATACGCAGTATTTT. The chain couples TRBV28 to TRBJ2-3; TRBD1 matches at 9 bases. V trimming: 7 bases; J trimming: 3 bases; junction bases outside the gene matches: 8. Looked up from germline, CDR1 is MDHEN and CDR2 is SYDVKM. The CDR3 covers 15 residues.

V gene TRBV28 combines with J gene TRBJ1-2; 7 nucleotides match TRBD1. This CDR3 has 14 residues. The junction had 7 bases not matched to a gene; V was cut back by 6 bases and J by 3 bases. Germline lookup yields CDR1 MDHEN and CDR2 SYDVKM. CDR3 sequence reads: CASRTGEVYYGYTF. Written as DNA, the CDR3 is TGTGCCAGCAGAACAGGGGAGGTATACTATGGCTACACCTTC.

This clonotype was counted ten times or more. This rearrangement joins TRBV12-3 or TRBV12-4 to TRBJ1-5; 9 bases agree with TRBD1. Trimming at V came to 3 bases and at J to 4 bases, leaving 4 bases not matched to a gene. This CDR3 is built from 15 residues. The DNA for the CDR3 is TGTGCCAGCAGTTTTGGGACAGGGAGGAATCAGCCCCAGCATTTT. Its protein product is CASSFGTGRNQPQHF.

CDR3 residues: CASSDGGRETQYF. The CDR3 DNA sequence: TGTGCCAGCAGTGACGGAGGGAGGGAGACCCAGTACTTC. The V and J genes are TRBV25-1 and TRBJ2-5, with D possibly matching TRBD2 (6 bases). V was trimmed by 3 bases and J by 5 bases, leaving 10 bases between them. Germline V CDR1 and CDR2: MGHDK, SYGVNS. CDR3 length: 13 residues.

The chain joins TRBV10-3 to TRBJ2-7; 12 bases fit TRBD1. The CDR3 covers 15 residues. Germline CDR1 is ENHRY and CDR2 is SYGVKD. Trimming at V came to 2 bases and at J to 7 bases, leaving 6 bases not matched to a gene. The CDR3 DNA is TGTGCCATCAGTGAGCCGCGGGACAGGGGGCGTGAGCAGTACTTC. Protein product: CAISEPRDRGREQYF.